This TCR beta chain came from a study of blood T cell repertoires in COVID-19. Study in general: Acute and convalescent COVID-19 specimens originated in the United States, Italy and Spain. T cells, B-cell-depleted T cells, or PBMCs provided the cDNA or gDNA that served as material.

The CDR3 covers 14 residues. Between the trimmed V and J ends, which lost 4 bases and 6 bases, there was a span of 14 bases. In germline, CDR1 is KGHDR, CDR2 SFDVKD. The authors' processing: Reference gene primer amplification in the assay estimated nucleated cell counts. Here immunoSEQ multiplex PCR was the method, and the copy in TCRdb shows in-frame clones only, minus some. The V and J calls and clone size were taken over from that table, and D and trimming were inferred from the DNA. The sample lists just over 250,000 clones; roughly nine tenths were seen once. The receptor's source is a man in his 60s who had recovered from COVID-19. Sequenced material: peripheral blood. The chain has TRBV24-1 and TRBJ1-1; perhaps TRBD1 as D (6 bases). The CDR3 sequence: CATSESRDTAEAFF. The CDR3, as DNA: TGTGCCACCAGTGAAAGCCGGGACACGGCTGAAGCTTTCTTT.